The clone carrying this T cell receptor (beta chain) was recorded many times. Its antigen remains unidentified. V was pared by 5 bases and J by 5 bases, with 6 bases of the junction left unmatched. The CDR3 consists of 14 residues. Germline loops: CDR1 SGHRS, CDR2 YFSETQ. One entry per CDR3 protein results from TCRdb running MiXCR on the 5' RACE reads. Found here are roughly 30,000 distinct CDR3 sequences, about 4.8% of them singletons; the top ten hold 20% to 25%. This sample is part of a study of neurological immune-mediated disorders. Findings and caveats of the study: TCR clonal expansion peaked in HTLV-1-associated myelopathy patients and was lowest in multiple sclerosis patients. Sharing of CDR3 amino acid sequences among expanded clones across subjects was absent, suggesting private repertoires in all groups.

The TCR originated in a man aged 18 to 29 in good health. Sequencing was carried out using PBMCs. The genes are TRBV5-1 and TRBJ1-5; 8 bases line up with TRBD1. CDR3 sequence: CASRREQGDQPQHF. CDR3 coding DNA: TGCGCCAGCAGGAGAGAACAGGGGGATCAGCCCCAGCATTTT.